This TCR beta chain was recorded in a study of blood T cell repertoires in COVID-19. Deletions cut 5 bases from V and 2 bases from J, with 12 bases between. Looked up from germline, CDR1 is SGHVS and CDR2 is FQNEAQ. This CDR3 spans 14 amino acids. Some clones are missing from TCRdb's copy, which holds only in-frame ones; the method was immunoSEQ multiplex PCR. The sample records approximately 220,000 clones, less than 90% being singletons. The sample taken for sequencing was peripheral blood. The rearrangement links TRBV7-8 to TRBJ1-2; D is ambiguous. This sequence originates from a middle-aged man with acute or convalescent COVID-19. The CDR3 DNA follows: TGTGCCAGCAGCCCTACGCTAGAGAACTATGGCTACACCTTC. Amino acid sequence: CASSPTLENYGYTF.